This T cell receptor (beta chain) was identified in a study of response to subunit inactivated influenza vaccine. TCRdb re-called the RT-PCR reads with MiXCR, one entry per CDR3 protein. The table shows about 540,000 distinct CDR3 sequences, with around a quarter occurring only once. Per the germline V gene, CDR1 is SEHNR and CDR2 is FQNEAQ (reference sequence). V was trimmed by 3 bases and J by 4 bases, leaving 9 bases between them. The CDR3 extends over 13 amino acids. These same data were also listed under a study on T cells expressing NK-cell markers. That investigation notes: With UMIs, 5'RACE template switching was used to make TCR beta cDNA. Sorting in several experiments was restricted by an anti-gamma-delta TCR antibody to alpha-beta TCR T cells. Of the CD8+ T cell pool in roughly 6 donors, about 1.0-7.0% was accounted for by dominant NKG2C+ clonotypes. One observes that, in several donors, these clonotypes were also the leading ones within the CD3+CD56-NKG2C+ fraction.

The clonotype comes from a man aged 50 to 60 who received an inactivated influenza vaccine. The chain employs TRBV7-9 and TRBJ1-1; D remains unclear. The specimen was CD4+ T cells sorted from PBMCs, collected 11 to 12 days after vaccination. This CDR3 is CASSFGSSTEAFF. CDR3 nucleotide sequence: TGTGCCAGCAGCTTTGGGAGTAGCACTGAAGCTTTCTTT.